These 5 T cell receptor beta chains originate from one sample sequenced in a study of post-analysis software for immune sequencing data. The TCR beta cDNA libraries contained unique molecular identifiers. TCRdb reanalysed the PCR reads using MiXCR and keeps one entry per CDR3 protein. The table records hundreds of thousands of distinct CDR3 sequences, about 32% of them present only once. Study results and caveats: The five TRBV segments detected at higher frequency in patients than in controls included TRBV5-6, TRBV5-1 and TRBV20-1.

What these receptors recognize is not known. Sequencing was done on a sample of blood. The origin of the receptors is a girl aged 5 to 17 with multiple sclerosis.

This clonotype has ten or more counts. At one of its ends the junction is not consistent with the germline gene, which may arise from a read error. J is TRBJ1-1 and V is TRBV7-9, with a possible D match to TRBD1 (6 bases). Looked up from germline, CDR1 is SEHNR and CDR2 is FQNEAQ (reference sequence). This CDR3 comprises 14 residues. CDR3 DNA sequence: TGTGCCAGCAGTTTAGGGGGGCTGAACACTGAAGCTTTCTTT. Translating it yields CASSLGGLNTEAFF. The entire variable domain, with the rest obtained from reference TRBV7-9 and TRBJ1-1, is as follows: DTGVSQNPRHKITKRGQNVTFRCDPISEHNRLYWYRQTLGQGPEFLTYFQNEAQLEKSRLLSDRFSAERPKGSFSTLEIQRTEQGDSAMYLCASSLGGLNTEAFFGQGTRLTVV.

In this sample, this clonotype turned up a few times. J is TRBJ2-3 and V is TRBV20-1; perhaps TRBD2 as D (6 bases). Trimming stripped 3 bases from V and 5 bases from J, with 12 bases between. The CDR3 consists of 13 residues. CDR1 and CDR2 (germline): DFQATT, SNEGSKA (reference sequence). CDR3 sequence reads: CSARAGRGDTQYF. CDR3 sequence (DNA): TGCAGTGCTAGGGCGGGGAGAGGAGATACGCAGTATTTT.

This clonotype occurred a few times. J is TRBJ2-7 and V is TRBV5-1; 7 positions match TRBD2. Germline V lookup: CDR1 SGHRS, CDR2 YFSETQ. The CDR3 length is 14 residues. V was pared by 4 bases and J by 3 bases, with 7 bases of the junction left unmatched. The CDR3 reads CASSPGPGGYEQYF. The CDR3 nucleotides read TGCGCCAGCAGCCCGGGACCGGGAGGCTACGAGCAGTACTTC.

This clonotype has a handful of counts. This chain connects TRBV5-1 to TRBJ1-4; TRBD1 might be the D (5 bases). The V gene's germline CDR1 is SGHRS and CDR2 YFSETQ. The CDR3 is 15 residues long. The V end was cut by 4 bases, the J end by 0 bases, with 10 bases between. The CDR3 coding sequence is TGCGCCAGCAGCCCACAGACAGCAACTAATGAAAAACTGTTTTTT. Its translation is CASSPQTATNEKLFF.

The chain is built from TRBV20-1 and TRBJ2-1; 8 nucleotides match TRBD2. With 3 bases clipped from V and 3 bases from J, the junction kept 10 bases outside the gene matches. Germline loops: CDR1 DFQATT, CDR2 SNEGSKA (reference sequence). The CDR3 consists of 16 residues. For the CDR3, the DNA is TGCAGTGCTAGCCCCCCGGGGACTAGGGGCTACAATGAGCAGTTCTTC. Its protein product is CSASPPGTRGYNEQFF.